These 30 T cell receptor beta chains share one sample of origin, sequenced in a study of CD8 T cells in ankylosing spondylitis. One entry per CDR3 protein, called by TCRdb with MiXCR from the 5' RACE reads. The sample lists about 250,000 distinct CDR3 sequences; around 32% were seen once. The sample comprised blood, either unsorted or a sorted T cell fraction (not recorded which). These receptors came from a male donor with ankylosing spondylitis or in good health (not recorded which).

The genes are TRBV6-1 and TRBJ1-4; 7 bases map to TRBD1. The CDR3 covers 15 residues. V was pared by 6 bases and J by 4 bases, with 8 bases of the junction left unmatched. Looked up from germline, CDR1 is MNHNS and CDR2 is SASEGT. The CDR3 DNA reads TGTGCCAGCAGGGCCCCAGGGGGGGGTAATGAAAAACTGTTTTTT. As protein: CASRAPGGGNEKLFF.

The rearrangement uses TRBV29-1 and TRBJ1-4, with unresolved D. CDR1 SQVTM and CDR2 ANQGSEA come from the germline V gene. Trimming took 7 bases from V and 0 from J, leaving 9 bases between them. The CDR3 totals 13 residues. In DNA form, the CDR3 reads TGCAGCGCACCCAGTCCAACTAATGAAAAACTGTTTTTT. It yields the protein CSAPSPTNEKLFF.

In its sample, this clonotype was seen a few times. The chain is built from TRBV28 and TRBJ2-7; 7 nucleotides line up with TRBD1. CDR1 MDHEN and CDR2 SYDVKM come from the germline V gene. This CDR3 is built from 15 residues. J lost 1 base, V lost 0 bases, and 3 bases had no gene match. The CDR3 is CASSLWVGQSYEQYF. The DNA for the CDR3 is TGTGCCAGCAGTTTATGGGTGGGACAGTCCTACGAGCAGTACTTC.

The rearrangement links TRBV12-3 or TRBV12-4 to TRBJ2-7, with D uncertain. This CDR3 comprises 15 residues. V dropped 3 bases and J dropped 0 bases, with 12 bases sitting between them. The CDR3 loop reads CASSFSPRSSYEQYF. The CDR3 DNA reads TGTGCCAGCAGTTTCTCTCCTCGGAGCTCCTACGAGCAGTACTTC.

The chain uses TRBV5-6 and TRBJ2-7; 8 bases map to TRBD2. Losses at the gene ends were 0 bases for V and 6 bases for J; bases not matched to a gene: 8. The CDR3 runs to 15 residues. CDR1 SGHDT and CDR2 YYEEEE come from the germline V gene. The CDR3 here is CASSLGGTSAREQYF. The CDR3 DNA follows: TGTGCCAGCAGCTTGGGCGGGACTAGTGCGCGCGAGCAGTACTTC.

This clonotype turned up a few times. The chain recombines TRBV29-1 with TRBJ2-7; TRBD1 agrees at 7 bases. In germline, CDR1 is SQVTM, CDR2 ANQGSEA. The V segment lost 7 bases and the J segment 0 bases; nucleotides outside the gene matches: 12. The CDR3 consists of 15 residues. CDR3 coding DNA: TGCAGCGCACGCCGGGGACAGTCGAACTCCTACGAGCAGTACTTC. This codes for CSARRGQSNSYEQYF.

J is TRBJ2-7 and V is TRBV5-1; 8 nucleotides agree with TRBD1. Germline V gene sequence: CDR1 SGHRS, CDR2 YFSETQ. The CDR3 contains 16 residues. The trim removed 4 bases at V and 2 bases at J, leaving 11 bases unmatched. CDR3 loop: CASSTGQGGSAYEQYF. CDR3 sequence (DNA): TGCGCCAGCAGCACCGGACAGGGAGGATCGGCCTACGAGCAGTACTTC.

This clonotype was seen a handful of times. The CDR3 DNA is TGCAGTGCCCCGAACCCCCAGGGGGCCACCGGGGAGCTGTTTTTT. Its translation is CSAPNPQGATGELFF. The rearrangement uses TRBV20-1 and TRBJ2-2, with 8 bases identical to TRBD1. Germline CDR1 and CDR2: DFQATT and SNEGSKA (reference sequence). V gave up 6 bases and J gave up 4 bases; unmatched junction bases: 10. The length of the CDR3 is 15 residues.

This CDR3 is CASSPDRDRGGEQYF. The CDR3 DNA reads TGTGCCAGCAGTCCCGACCGGGACAGGGGAGGTGAGCAGTACTTC. This chain connects TRBV27 to TRBJ2-7; 10 bases line up with TRBD1. The V gene's germline CDR1 is MNHEY and CDR2 SMNVEV (reference sequence). The CDR3 runs to 15 residues. V lost 5 bases to trimming and J lost 7 bases; unmatched junction nucleotides: 11.

The chain uses TRBV5-6 and TRBJ2-1; D is perhaps TRBD1 (5 bases). V lost 4 bases to trimming and J lost 6 bases, with 17 bases between them. Germline CDR1 SGHDT, CDR2 YYEEEE. CDR3 length: 15 amino acids. CDR3 sequence reads: CASSPRSRDVNEQFF. In DNA, the CDR3 is TGTGCCAGCAGCCCGAGGTCCAGGGATGTCAATGAGCAGTTCTTC.

J is TRBJ2-5 and V is TRBV6-1; 7 bases match TRBD1. The CDR3 contains 14 residues. CDR1 is MNHNS and CDR2 is SASEGT in the germline V gene. Trimming took 5 bases from V and 5 from J; bases not matched to a gene: 8. For the CDR3, the DNA is TGTGCCAGCAGTAAGACAGGGATCGTTGAGACCCAGTACTTC. Its protein product is CASSKTGIVETQYF.

The J gene is TRBJ2-2, the V gene TRBV12-3 or TRBV12-4; possibly TRBD1 for D (5 bases). The CDR3 consists of 12 residues. Trimming took 5 bases from V and 6 from J, leaving 7 bases between them. CDR3 in DNA: TGTGCCAGCAGTACACAGGCCGGGGAGCTGTTTTTT. Translation gives CASSTQAGELFF.

The chain recombines TRBV7-8 with TRBJ2-3, with 7 bases fitting TRBD2. In germline, CDR1 is SGHVS, CDR2 FQNEAQ. J lost 2 bases, V lost 5 bases, and 7 bases had no gene match. CDR3 length: 15 residues. The DNA for the CDR3 is TGTGCCAGCAGCACCCGACTAGCTCTCACAGATACGCAGTATTTT. Amino acid sequence: CASSTRLALTDTQYF.

This clonotype was seen repeatedly, ten times or more. This chain uses TRBV6-1 with TRBJ2-7, with TRBD2 matching over 12 bases. V was clipped by 6 bases and J by 4 bases; unmatched bases: 13. CDR3 size: 17 residues. CDR1 and CDR2 (germline): MNHNS, SASEGT. DNA for the CDR3: TGTGCCAGCAGGTCTGGGCTAGCGGGGGGGCGGTGGTACGAGCAGTACTTC. It codes for CASRSGLAGGRWYEQYF.

This clonotype was observed a few times. CDR3 nucleotides: TGTGCCAGCAGTCCCCTAGCGGGGGGCTACACCGGGGAGCTGTTTTTT. Its protein is CASSPLAGGYTGELFF. The rearrangement uses TRBV6-1 and TRBJ2-2, with 11 bases matching TRBD2. This CDR3 spans 16 amino acids. CDR1 MNHNS and CDR2 SASEGT come from the germline V gene. Trimming at V came to 5 bases and at J to 3 bases, leaving 5 bases not matched to a gene.

This clonotype turned up a few times. V gene TRBV4-1 combines with J gene TRBJ2-1; TRBD2 agrees at 11 bases. Germline trimming cut 0 bases from V and 7 bases from J; bases unmatched to any gene: 5. From germline, CDR1 is MGHRA and CDR2 YSYEKL. There are 16 residues in the CDR3. DNA for the CDR3: TGCGCCAGCAGCCAAGAGGGATCTAGCGGGGGGAATGAGCAGTTCTTC. Protein: CASSQEGSSGGNEQFF.

There are a few counts of this clonotype. Relative to the germline gene, one junction end is altered; a read error may explain this. The chain is built from TRBV12-3 or TRBV12-4 and TRBJ2-5; 9 positions match TRBD2. The CDR3 totals 15 residues. The DNA for the CDR3 is TGTGCCAGCAGATTAGCGGGGGCCGATGGGAAGACCCAGTACTTC. This encodes CASRLAGADGKTQYF.

This chain links TRBV20-1 with TRBJ2-2, with TRBD1 identical over 12 bases. The V and J ends lost 0 bases and 4 bases, in that order; junction bases with no gene match: 3. Germline CDR1 and CDR2: DFQATT and SNEGSKA (reference sequence). The CDR3 runs to 16 residues. The CDR3 region has the DNA TGCAGTGCTAGAGATCTGGGACAGGGGGCCACCGGGGAGCTGTTTTTT. Translated: CSARDLGQGATGELFF.

The gene calls are TRBV7-9 and TRBJ2-1; 8 bases map to TRBD2. CDR1 and CDR2 (germline): SEHNR, FQNEAQ (reference sequence). The J segment lost 6 bases and the V segment lost 0 bases, leaving 1 base of the junction unmatched. This CDR3 is 14 amino acids long. This CDR3 reads CASSLAAGVNEQFF. CDR3 coding DNA: TGTGCCAGCAGCTTAGCAGCGGGGGTCAATGAGCAGTTCTTC.

This rearrangement joins TRBV27 to TRBJ1-1; D gene ambiguous. The CDR3 consists of 15 residues. The V end was cut by 6 bases, the J end by 0 bases, with 14 bases between. CDR1 and CDR2 (germline): MNHEY, SMNVEV (reference sequence). The CDR3 coding sequence is TGTGCCAGCAGCCCCAAGGTACAGATGAACACTGAAGCTTTCTTT. As protein: CASSPKVQMNTEAFF.

This clonotype appeared a few times. The chain links TRBV12-3 or TRBV12-4 to TRBJ2-5, with 12 bases identical to TRBD2. The CDR3 has 14 amino acids. After removal of 5 bases from V and 4 bases from J, the junction contained 2 bases not matched to a gene. The CDR3 DNA sequence: TGTGCCAGCAGTCGGACTAGCGGGGCAGAGACCCAGTACTTC. Translation: CASSRTSGAETQYF.

The V gene is TRBV12-3 or TRBV12-4, the J gene TRBJ2-5; D not certain. The CDR3 has 11 amino acids. Trimming removed 7 bases from V and 2 bases from J, with 5 bases in between. CDR3 DNA sequence: TGTGCCAGCACCCCACAAGAGACCCAGTACTTC. Its protein is CASTPQETQYF.

The chain couples TRBV4-1 to TRBJ2-5, with 9 bases matching TRBD2. The CDR3 consists of 17 residues. The V gene end was trimmed by 4 bases and the J gene end by 0 bases; junction bases not matched to a gene: 9. Germline V gives CDR1 MGHRA, CDR2 YSYEKL. CDR3 region: CASSPNVAGVYQETQYF. CDR3 DNA sequence: TGCGCCAGCAGCCCCAACGTAGCGGGGGTGTACCAAGAGACCCAGTACTTC.

The chain has TRBV7-3 and TRBJ1-6, with 7 bases lining up with TRBD1. The V gene end was trimmed by 4 bases and the J gene end by 12 bases; junction bases not matched to a gene: 3. Germline CDR1 SGHTA, CDR2 FQGTGA. The CDR3 loop spans 12 amino acids. This CDR3 is CASSSRQGPLHF. The CDR3 nucleotides are TGTGCCAGCAGCTCGCGACAGGGACCCCTCCACTTT. Together with reference TRBV7-3 and TRBJ1-6, the CDR3 gives the full variable domain: GAGVSQTPSNKVTEKGKYVELRCDPISGHTALYWYRQSLGQGPEFLIYFQGTGAADDSGLPNDRFFAVRPEGSVSTLKIQRTERGDSAVYLCASSSRQGPLHFGNGTRLTVT.

This clonotype has a handful of counts. The V gene is TRBV5-5, the J gene TRBJ2-7; D remains unclear. Between the trimmed V and J ends, which lost 2 bases and 1 base, there was a span of 10 bases. The germline V gene encodes CDR1 SGHKS and CDR2 YYEKEE (reference sequence). The CDR3 is 14 amino acids. CDR3 protein: CASSFGGESYEQYF. Here the CDR3 DNA reads TGTGCCAGCAGCTTCGGTGGGGAATCCTACGAGCAGTACTTC.

This clonotype showed up just a few times. The CDR3 loop is CASSRTSTGELFF. CDR3 sequence (DNA): TGTGCCAGCTCACGTACTTCTACCGGGGAGCTGTTTTTT. The chain is built from TRBV18 and TRBJ2-2; D remains unclear. Germline V gene lookup returns CDR1 KGHSH and CDR2 LQKENI. Trimming pared 4 bases from V and 5 bases from J, leaving 8 bases between. The length of the CDR3 is 13 residues.

For the CDR3, the DNA is TGCAGTGCTAGAGTAAGGGGATCCTATAATTCACCCCTCCACTTT. The encoded protein is CSARVRGSYNSPLHF. The chain recombines TRBV20-1 with TRBJ1-6, with D possibly matching TRBD1 (5 bases). Germline CDR1 is DFQATT and CDR2 is SNEGSKA (reference sequence). CDR3 size: 15 residues. Trimming stripped 1 base from V and 1 base from J, with 8 bases between.

This clonotype came up a few times. The chain is built from TRBV20-1 and TRBJ2-1; TRBD1 is a possible D gene (6 bases). The germline CDR1 and CDR2 sequences are DFQATT and SNEGSKA (reference sequence). Trimming took 6 bases from V and 3 from J, leaving 15 bases between them. The CDR3 extends over 14 amino acids. The CDR3 loop reads CSASTGPFYNEQFF. In DNA form, the CDR3 reads TGCAGTGCGTCGACAGGTCCTTTCTACAATGAGCAGTTCTTC.

J is TRBJ2-1 and V is TRBV18, with 10 bases lining up with TRBD2. Germline V CDR1 and CDR2: KGHSH, LQKENI. The ends lost 2 bases at V and 5 bases at J; junction bases unmatched: 3. The CDR3 has 15 amino acids. CDR3 sequence (DNA): TGTGCCAGCTCACCAGGACTAGCGGCTAACAATGAGCAGTTCTTC. Residues: CASSPGLAANNEQFF.

The rearrangement links TRBV5-5 to TRBJ2-3, with TRBD1 matching 9 bases. This CDR3 region has 15 residues. J gave up 6 bases and V 4 bases, and 9 bases lay outside the gene matches. Germline V gene lookup returns CDR1 SGHKS and CDR2 YYEKEE (reference sequence). Written as DNA, the CDR3 is TGTGCCAGCAGCCCCCGTGTGACAGGGGGTGATACGCAGTATTTT. This sequence encodes CASSPRVTGGDTQYF.